Presented here are 15 T cell receptor beta chains from one specimen sequenced in a study of blood T cell repertoires in COVID-19. TCRdb's copy holds only in-frame clones and misses some; the assay was immunoSEQ multiplex PCR. The sample yields roughly 200,000 clones, approximately 83% seen once. Sequencing was carried out using peripheral blood. The receptors stem from a human donor with active or convalescent COVID-19. The donor label of this sample is uncertain.

Here the CDR3 DNA reads TGTGCCAGCAGCTTATCCCTCGACTCGCCGGATCCTACGGAGCAGTACTTC. Protein: CASSLSLDSPDPTEQYF. The chain uses TRBV7-2 and TRBJ2-7; D not resolved. The V and J ends lost 2 bases and 7 bases respectively, with 24 bases between them. The CDR3 totals 17 residues. The germline V gene encodes CDR1 SGHTA and CDR2 FQGNSA.

The rearrangement links TRBV10-3 to TRBJ2-5; D may be TRBD2 (6 bases). V was trimmed by 10 bases and J by 5 bases, leaving 17 bases between them. Germline V gene data show CDR1 as ENHRY and CDR2 as SYGVKD. This CDR3 comprises 13 residues. DNA for the CDR3: TGTGCCACCCGTTCCAGGAGGGGTGAGACCCAGTACTTC. As protein: CATRSRRGETQYF.

CDR3 DNA: TGTGCCAGCAGCCTGACTAGCGGGAGCTTTATCCGCGATACGCAGTATTTT. Protein product: CASSLTSGSFIRDTQYF. The J gene is TRBJ2-3, the V gene TRBV5-8, with 12 positions matching TRBD2. Germline V lookup: CDR1 SGHTS, CDR2 YDEGEE. V was pared by 4 bases and J by 6 bases, with 12 bases of the junction left unmatched. The CDR3 is 17 amino acids. The full variable domain, its missing parts supplied by reference TRBV5-8 and TRBJ2-3, is EAGVTQSPTHLIKTRGQQATLRCSPISGHTSVYWYQQALGLGLQFLLWYDEGEERNRGNFPPRFSGRQFPNYSSELNVNALELEDSALYLCASSLTSGSFIRDTQYFGPGTRLTVL.

The chain combines TRBV9 with TRBJ2-2; 8 bases match TRBD2. V shed 4 bases, J shed 4 bases, and the junction held 12 bases outside the gene matches. Germline V gene sequence: CDR1 SGDLS, CDR2 YYNGEE. The CDR3 runs 17 residues. CDR3 sequence reads: CASSPRVAGPSTGELFF. CDR3 DNA sequence: TGTGCCAGCAGCCCCCGGGTAGCGGGGCCTAGCACCGGGGAGCTGTTTTTT.

This clone came up once. V gene TRBV6-5 combines with J gene TRBJ2-1; 10 positions match TRBD2. Unmatched junction bases numbered 6, after V lost 6 bases and J lost 4 bases. Germline V lookup: CDR1 MNHEY, CDR2 SVGAGI. The CDR3 runs 15 residues. This CDR3 reads CASRDTAGGYNEQFF. The CDR3 coding sequence is TGTGCCAGCAGGGATACAGCGGGGGGGTACAATGAGCAGTTCTTC.

The V gene is TRBV6-5, the J gene TRBJ2-1; the D gene is possibly TRBD1 (6 bases). The germline gives CDR1 MNHEY, CDR2 SVGAGI. V lost 8 bases to trimming and J lost 4 bases, with 6 bases between them. CDR3 size: 11 residues. For the CDR3, the DNA is TGTGCCAGCGACAGGTACAATGAGCAGTTCTTC. Translated, it gives CASDRYNEQFF.

The rearrangement joins TRBV9 to TRBJ1-3, with 8 bases identical to TRBD1. This CDR3 comprises 14 residues. Per germline, CDR1 SGDLS and CDR2 YYNGEE. The trim removed 4 bases at V and 4 bases at J, leaving 4 bases unmatched. Here the CDR3 reads CASSPGDRGNTIYF. The CDR3 bases are TGTGCCAGCAGCCCAGGGGACAGGGGAAACACCATATATTTT.

The V gene is TRBV3-1 (or the pseudogene TRBV3-2), the J gene TRBJ2-5, with no clear D. CDR3 length: 12 residues. V was shortened by 11 bases and J by 5 bases, with 15 bases between the two germline ends. The germline gives CDR1 LGHDT, CDR2 YNNKEL (reference sequence). This CDR3 is CASEAGEETQYF. CDR3 in DNA: TGTGCCTCGGAAGCAGGCGAGGAGACCCAGTACTTC.

The V call is TRBV5-6, the J call TRBJ1-1; 7 nucleotides agree with TRBD1. Germline values: CDR1 SGHDT, CDR2 YYEEEE. V lost 1 base to trimming and J lost 11 bases; unmatched junction nucleotides: 14. This CDR3 is built from 15 residues. The CDR3: CASSLWGDRAGVAFF. The DNA for the CDR3 is TGTGCCAGCAGCTTGTGGGGAGACAGGGCCGGGGTCGCTTTCTTT.

The chain carries TRBV9 and TRBJ2-1; D call uncertain. This CDR3 contains 14 residues. V dropped 1 base and J dropped 10 bases, with 15 bases sitting between them. Germline V lookup: CDR1 SGDLS, CDR2 YYNGEE. The CDR3 DNA sequence: TGTGCCAGCAGCGTACGCCTAGAGGCTGGCGAGCAGTTCTTC. This encodes CASSVRLEAGEQFF.

This clone was recorded at least ten times. V usage is TRBV5-1 and J usage is TRBJ2-4, with D perhaps matching TRBD2 (6 bases). Germline CDR1 is SGHRS and CDR2 is YFSETQ. This CDR3 is built from 13 residues. Trimming stripped 7 bases from V and 0 bases from J, with 8 bases between. CDR3 protein: CASSGVAKNIQYF. The DNA of the CDR3 is TGCGCCAGCTCGGGGGTAGCCAAAAACATTCAGTACTTC.

This clone was observed a handful of times. CDR3: CASSFGGQGSYEQYF. Here the CDR3 DNA reads TGCGCCAGCAGCTTCGGGGGACAGGGATCCTACGAGCAGTACTTC. This chain joins TRBV5-1 and TRBJ2-7; 9 bases match TRBD1. CDR3 size: 15 residues. Unmatched junction bases numbered 4, after V lost 2 bases and J lost 1 base. Germline V gives CDR1 SGHRS, CDR2 YFSETQ.

This clone was found once. The chain recombines TRBV29-1 with TRBJ1-2; 10 nucleotides match TRBD1. Germline assignment: CDR1 SQVTM and CDR2 ANQGSEA. After removal of 3 bases from V and 8 bases from J, the junction contained 6 bases not matched to a gene. This CDR3 is 13 amino acids long. DNA of the CDR3: TGCAGCGTTGAGTGGGGACAGGGGTTCGGCTACACCTTC. Translation: CSVEWGQGFGYTF. The full variable domain, with the rest looked up from reference TRBV29-1 and TRBJ1-2, is SAVISQKPSRDICQRGTSLTIQCQVDSQVTMMFWYRQQPGQSLTLIATANQGSEATYESGFVIDKFPISRPNLTFSTLTVSNMSPEDSSIYLCSVEWGQGFGYTFGSGTRLTVV.

This clone was detected only a few times. The chain is built from TRBV28 and TRBJ1-2; the D is unclear. CDR1 and CDR2 (germline): MDHEN, SYDVKM. The V gene lost 1 base and the J gene lost 4 bases, with 16 bases spanning the gap. The CDR3 spans 16 residues. The CDR3 DNA is TGTGCCAGCAGTTTATTTGTATTTGGGAGCAGCTATGGCTACACCTTC. It codes for CASSLFVFGSSYGYTF.

This chain joins TRBV24-1 and TRBJ1-1; D is uncertain. Germline CDR1 and CDR2: KGHDR and SFDVKD. The CDR3 is 13 amino acids. V lost 5 bases, J lost 5 bases, and 11 bases lay in between. This chain's CDR3 is CATSAFSGTEAFF. The CDR3 DNA is TGTGCCACCAGTGCCTTTAGCGGAACTGAAGCTTTCTTT.